This entry describes one T cell receptor (beta chain). This record belongs to a study of blood T cell repertoires in COVID-19. Across the whole study: Samples representing acute and convalescent COVID-19 were sourced from the United States, Italy and Spain. Sample material is recorded as cDNA or gDNA derived from T cells, B-cell-depleted T cells, or PBMCs.

Between the trimmed V and J ends, which lost 1 base and 0 bases, there was a span of 7 bases. CDR1 is MGHRA, CDR2 YSYEKL, per germline. This CDR3 is built from 15 residues. The method was immunoSEQ multiplex PCR; TCRdb's version includes in-frame clones alone and lacks a portion of them. The sample contains approximately 130,000 clones, around 81% of which appear only once. The sample was peripheral blood. The V call is TRBV4-1, the J call TRBJ2-1, with a tentative D call TRBD2 (5 bases). This sequence was found in a human donor in a cohort sampled during active COVID-19. The CDR3 region has the DNA TGCGCCAGCAGCCAAGGTGGGAGCTCCTACAATGAGCAGTTCTTC. This translates into CASSQGGSSYNEQFF.